This is a list of T cell receptor beta chains from one sample in a study of CD8 T cells in ankylosing spondylitis. TCRdb reprocessed the 5' RACE reads with MiXCR, giving one entry per CDR3 protein. The sample carries approximately 250,000 distinct CDR3 sequences, 32% recorded once. The source material was blood, either unsorted or a sorted T cell fraction (not recorded which). Source of these receptors: a male donor with ankylosing spondylitis or in good health (not recorded which). CDR3s include the opening cysteine and the closing phenylalanine or tryptophan. A D gene is named only where the DNA matches it firmly. Size values are once, few and many counts, or a class for expanded clones, and some rows have none.

clone_size: NA
j_call: TRBJ2-5
d_call: NA
v_call: TRBV10-3
cdr3_aa: CAISEGSQETQYF
cdr3_nt: TGTGCCATCAGTGAGGGTTCCCAAGAGACCCAGTACTTC

clone_size: NA
j_call: TRBJ2-7
d_call: NA
v_call: TRBV15
cdr3_aa: CATRGSVTGVYYEQYF
cdr3_nt: TGTGCCACCAGGGGCTCCGTGACAGGCGTATATTACGAGCAGTACTTC

clone_size: NA
j_call: TRBJ2-2
d_call: NA
v_call: TRBV7-7
cdr3_aa: CASKRLGALGELFF
cdr3_nt: TGTGCCAGCAAACGCCTTGGAGCTCTGGGGGAGCTGTTTTTT

clone_size: NA
j_call: TRBJ1-1
d_call: NA
v_call: TRBV6-5
cdr3_aa: CASSSGLGATEAFF
cdr3_nt: TGTGCCAGCAGTTCCGGTTTGGGGGCCACTGAAGCTTTCTTT

clone_size: few
j_call: TRBJ2-3
d_call: NA
v_call: TRBV29-1
cdr3_aa: CSVEAGQGADTQYF
cdr3_nt: TGCAGCGTTGAAGCAGGGCAGGGCGCAGATACGCAGTATTTT

clone_size: NA
j_call: TRBJ1-5
d_call: NA
v_call: TRBV10-3
cdr3_aa: CAISDGRNQPQHF
cdr3_nt: TGTGCCATCAGCGACGGACGCAATCAGCCCCAGCATTTT

clone_size: few
j_call: TRBJ1-2
d_call: NA
v_call: TRBV7-8
cdr3_aa: CASSLAGEGTYGYTF
cdr3_nt: TGTGCCAGCAGCTTAGCAGGGGAAGGGACCTATGGCTACACCTTC

clone_size: few
j_call: TRBJ2-7
d_call: TRBD1
v_call: TRBV20-1
cdr3_aa: CCARDPRTGVVSEQYF
cdr3_nt: TGCTGTGCTAGAGACCCCAGGACAGGGGTTGTAAGCGAGCAGTACTTC

clone_size: few
j_call: TRBJ1-1
d_call: NA
v_call: TRBV27
cdr3_aa: CASSLSGLKRAEAFF
cdr3_nt: TGTGCCAGCAGTTTATCGGGACTAAAGCGCGCTGAAGCTTTCTTT

clone_size: NA
j_call: TRBJ2-7
d_call: TRBD1
v_call: TRBV29-1
cdr3_aa: CSVEDRGSYEQYF
cdr3_nt: TGCAGCGTTGAGGACAGGGGGTCCTACGAGCAGTACTTC

clone_size: few
j_call: TRBJ1-6
d_call: TRBD1
v_call: TRBV7-2
cdr3_aa: CASSSGTGYNSPLHF
cdr3_nt: TGTGCCAGCAGCTCCGGGACAGGCTATAATTCACCCCTCCACTTT

clone_size: NA
j_call: TRBJ2-7
d_call: NA
v_call: TRBV29-1
cdr3_aa: CSVQQGGGAYEQYF
cdr3_nt: TGCAGCGTTCAGCAAGGGGGGGGTGCCTACGAGCAGTACTTC

clone_size: few
j_call: TRBJ2-7
d_call: NA
v_call: TRBV20-1
cdr3_aa: CSASRSDDLSYEQYF
cdr3_nt: TGCAGTGCTAGTAGGTCAGACGACCTCTCCTACGAGCAGTACTTC

clone_size: NA
j_call: TRBJ1-1
d_call: NA
v_call: TRBV11-2
cdr3_aa: CASSLGQDTEAFF
cdr3_nt: TGTGCCAGCAGCTTAGGCCAGGACACTGAAGCTTTCTTT

clone_size: few
j_call: TRBJ2-5
d_call: NA
v_call: TRBV6-4
cdr3_aa: CASTPKTQYF
cdr3_nt: TGTGCCAGCACACCTAAGACCCAGTACTTC

clone_size: NA
j_call: TRBJ1-5
d_call: TRBD1
v_call: TRBV7-8
cdr3_aa: CASSDGQGRNQPQHF
cdr3_nt: TGTGCCAGCAGCGACGGACAGGGGAGAAATCAGCCCCAGCATTTT

clone_size: NA
j_call: TRBJ1-4
d_call: NA
v_call: TRBV12-3/TRBV12-4
cdr3_aa: CASARTANEKLFF
cdr3_nt: TGTGCCAGCGCGCGGACGGCTAATGAAAAACTGTTTTTT

clone_size: NA
j_call: TRBJ1-2
d_call: NA
v_call: TRBV12-3/TRBV12-4
cdr3_aa: CASSSGEFGYTF
cdr3_nt: TGTGCCAGCAGTTCCGGGGAGTTTGGCTACACCTTC

clone_size: few
j_call: TRBJ1-1
d_call: TRBD1
v_call: TRBV29-1
cdr3_aa: CSYRVGGGPVGSNTEAFF
cdr3_nt: TGCAGCTACCGTGTGGGAGGGGGCCCGGTGGGGTCCAACACTGAAGCTTTCTTT

clone_size: few
j_call: TRBJ2-1
d_call: TRBD2
v_call: TRBV28
cdr3_aa: CASSATGGSYNEQFF
cdr3_nt: TGTGCCAGCAGCGCGACGGGGGGGTCCTACAATGAGCAGTTCTTC

clone_size: NA
j_call: TRBJ1-1
d_call: TRBD1
v_call: TRBV7-8
cdr3_aa: CASSSTGGYTEAFF
cdr3_nt: TGTGCCAGCAGCTCCACAGGGGGCTACACTGAAGCTTTCTTT

clone_size: NA
j_call: TRBJ1-1
d_call: NA
v_call: TRBV7-8
cdr3_aa: CASSFMDAMNTEAFF
cdr3_nt: TGTGCCAGCAGCTTCATGGATGCCATGAACACTGAAGCTTTCTTT

clone_size: NA
j_call: TRBJ2-7
d_call: NA
v_call: TRBV29-1
cdr3_aa: CSVFLPGDAGEQYF
cdr3_nt: TGCAGCGTTTTCTTACCAGGGGACGCGGGGGAGCAGTACTTC

clone_size: NA
j_call: TRBJ2-1
d_call: TRBD2
v_call: TRBV7-2
cdr3_aa: CASSVTGTSLMDEQFF
cdr3_nt: TGTGCCAGCAGCGTAACCGGGACTAGCCTTATGGATGAGCAGTTCTTC

clone_size: few
j_call: TRBJ1-5
d_call: TRBD1
v_call: TRBV6-1
cdr3_aa: CASRPGGNQPQHF
cdr3_nt: TGTGCCAGCAGGCCAGGGGGGAATCAGCCCCAGCATTTT

clone_size: few
j_call: TRBJ2-2
d_call: NA
v_call: TRBV7-2
cdr3_aa: CASSQPHSGELFF
cdr3_nt: TGTGCCAGCAGCCAACCTCATTCCGGGGAGCTGTTTTTT

clone_size: NA
j_call: TRBJ2-3
d_call: TRBD2
v_call: TRBV28
cdr3_aa: CASGGLAGTWVQYF
cdr3_nt: TGTGCCAGCGGAGGACTAGCGGGGACATGGGTGCAGTATTTT

clone_size: NA
j_call: TRBJ2-7
d_call: NA
v_call: TRBV10-3
cdr3_aa: CAISESDSSYEQYF
cdr3_nt: TGTGCCATCAGTGAGTCGGACAGCTCCTACGAGCAGTACTTC

clone_size: once
j_call: TRBJ2-3
d_call: NA
v_call: TRBV25-1
cdr3_aa: CASSGTETDTQYF
cdr3_nt: TGTGCCAGCAGCGGTACAGAGACAGATACGCAGTATTTT

clone_size: few
j_call: TRBJ2-1
d_call: NA
v_call: TRBV10-3
cdr3_aa: CAIRYRAIGDEQFF
cdr3_nt: TGTGCCATCAGGTACAGGGCTATTGGGGATGAGCAGTTCTTC

clone_size: NA
j_call: TRBJ2-1
d_call: NA
v_call: TRBV12-3/TRBV12-4
cdr3_aa: CASRRNNEQFF
cdr3_nt: TGTGCCAGCAGGAGAAACAATGAGCAGTTCTTC

clone_size: few
j_call: TRBJ2-1
d_call: TRBD2
v_call: TRBV6-5
cdr3_aa: CASSLSGGQQFF
cdr3_nt: TGTGCCAGCAGCCTGAGCGGGGGACAGCAGTTCTTC

clone_size: many
j_call: TRBJ2-2
d_call: TRBD2
v_call: TRBV10-3
cdr3_aa: CAISESTSGGARTGELFF
cdr3_nt: TGTGCCATCAGTGAGTCAACTAGCGGGGGGGCCAGGACCGGGGAGCTGTTTTTT

clone_size: few
j_call: TRBJ2-7
d_call: TRBD1
v_call: TRBV12-3/TRBV12-4
cdr3_aa: CASSLGDRPYEQYF
cdr3_nt: TGTGCCAGCAGTTTAGGGGACAGGCCCTACGAGCAGTACTTC

clone_size: few
j_call: TRBJ2-7
d_call: NA
v_call: TRBV5-1
cdr3_aa: CASSPPVVGEQYF
cdr3_nt: TGCGCCAGCAGCCCACCCGTTGTGGGAGAGCAGTACTTC

clone_size: NA
j_call: TRBJ1-5
d_call: TRBD1
v_call: TRBV27
cdr3_aa: CASSFALEGAPRIF
cdr3_nt: TGTGCCAGCAGTTTTGCACTTGAGGGGGCCCCTCGGATTTTT

clone_size: NA
j_call: TRBJ1-6
d_call: TRBD1
v_call: TRBV6-1
cdr3_aa: CASRDRQGVTLHF
cdr3_nt: TGTGCCAGCAGAGACCGTCAGGGGGTCACCCTCCACTTT

clone_size: NA
j_call: TRBJ2-3
d_call: TRBD2
v_call: TRBV6-4
cdr3_aa: CASSDSAGGLDTQYF
cdr3_nt: TGTGCCAGCAGTGACTCAGCGGGGGGTCTAGATACGCAGTATTTT

clone_size: NA
j_call: TRBJ2-1
d_call: NA
v_call: TRBV27
cdr3_aa: CASSLPGIYNEQFF
cdr3_nt: TGTGCCAGCAGTTTACCGGGGATATACAATGAGCAGTTCTTC

clone_size: few
j_call: TRBJ2-1
d_call: TRBD1
v_call: TRBV10-3
cdr3_aa: CAIKQRDSYNEQFF
cdr3_nt: TGTGCCATCAAGCAACGGGACAGCTACAATGAGCAGTTCTTC

clone_size: NA
j_call: TRBJ2-3
d_call: TRBD2
v_call: TRBV5-1
cdr3_aa: CASSLRAGGPTTDTQYF
cdr3_nt: TGCGCCAGCAGCTTGAGAGCGGGGGGGCCTACCACAGATACGCAGTATTTT

clone_size: few
j_call: TRBJ2-2
d_call: TRBD1
v_call: TRBV20-1
cdr3_aa: CSATGGRPGELFF
cdr3_nt: TGCAGTGCTACAGGGGGCAGGCCCGGGGAGCTGTTTTTT

clone_size: few
j_call: TRBJ1-1
d_call: NA
v_call: TRBV5-1
cdr3_aa: CASHIRENTEAFF
cdr3_nt: TGCGCCAGCCACATAAGGGAAAACACTGAAGCTTTCTTT

clone_size: many
j_call: TRBJ1-2
d_call: NA
v_call: TRBV7-8
cdr3_aa: CASSLGTEYGYTF
cdr3_nt: TGTGCCAGCAGCTTAGGGACCGAGTATGGCTACACCTTC

clone_size: NA
j_call: TRBJ2-1
d_call: TRBD2
v_call: TRBV20-1
cdr3_aa: CSANGGGGSYNEQFF
cdr3_nt: TGCAGTGCTAACGGCGGGGGAGGTTCCTACAATGAGCAGTTCTTC

clone_size: many
j_call: TRBJ1-4
d_call: NA
v_call: TRBV20-1
cdr3_aa: CSARPSTDNEKLFF
cdr3_nt: TGCAGTGCTAGACCATCGACGGACAATGAAAAACTGTTTTTT

clone_size: NA
j_call: TRBJ2-2
d_call: TRBD1
v_call: TRBV15
cdr3_aa: CATSSGQGAANTGELFF
cdr3_nt: TGTGCCACCAGCAGCGGACAGGGGGCCGCGAACACCGGGGAGCTGTTTTTT

clone_size: many
j_call: TRBJ2-1
d_call: TRBD1
v_call: TRBV7-3
cdr3_aa: CASSPTGQAYNEQFF
cdr3_nt: TGTGCCAGCAGCCCGACGGGACAGGCCTACAATGAGCAGTTCTTC

clone_size: NA
j_call: TRBJ2-3
d_call: NA
v_call: TRBV24-1
cdr3_aa: CATSDPIVDTQYF
cdr3_nt: TGTGCCACCAGTGACCCGATCGTTGATACGCAGTATTTT

clone_size: NA
j_call: TRBJ2-3
d_call: NA
v_call: TRBV20-1
cdr3_aa: CSARFTGLDTQYF
cdr3_nt: TGCAGTGCTAGATTTACAGGGTTGGATACGCAGTATTTT

clone_size: many
j_call: TRBJ2-1
d_call: TRBD2
v_call: TRBV12-3/TRBV12-4
cdr3_aa: CASSSGLADGNEQFF
cdr3_nt: TGTGCCAGCAGTTCGGGACTAGCGGACGGTAATGAGCAGTTCTTC

clone_size: NA
j_call: TRBJ2-3
d_call: TRBD1
v_call: TRBV6-2/TRBV6-3
cdr3_aa: CASSYPKGDRGTDTQYF
cdr3_nt: TGTGCCAGCAGCTACCCTAAGGGGGACAGGGGCACAGATACGCAGTATTTT

clone_size: NA
j_call: TRBJ2-7
d_call: TRBD2
v_call: TRBV5-1
cdr3_aa: CASSFNSGGIEQYF
cdr3_nt: TGCGCCAGCAGCTTTAATAGCGGGGGTATCGAGCAGTACTTC

clone_size: NA
j_call: TRBJ1-1
d_call: NA
v_call: TRBV20-1
cdr3_aa: CSASRAPGAFF
cdr3_nt: TGCAGTGCTAGTAGGGCTCCCGGAGCTTTCTTT

clone_size: many
j_call: TRBJ2-5
d_call: NA
v_call: TRBV20-1
cdr3_aa: CSARDPAGLVETQYF
cdr3_nt: TGCAGTGCTAGAGACCCCGCAGGCTTGGTGGAGACCCAGTACTTC

clone_size: NA
j_call: TRBJ2-7
d_call: TRBD1
v_call: TRBV7-9
cdr3_aa: CASSDTSTGGEQYF
cdr3_nt: TGTGCCAGCAGCGACACGAGTACAGGGGGCGAGCAGTACTTC

clone_size: NA
j_call: TRBJ2-3
d_call: NA
v_call: TRBV29-1
cdr3_aa: CSVVAQSDTQYF
cdr3_nt: TGCAGCGTTGTAGCCCAGTCTGATACGCAGTATTTT

clone_size: few
j_call: TRBJ2-4
d_call: TRBD2
v_call: TRBV5-1
cdr3_aa: CASSTAGGNIQYF
cdr3_nt: TGCGCCAGCAGCACAGCGGGAGGGAACATTCAGTACTTC

clone_size: NA
j_call: TRBJ2-7
d_call: NA
v_call: TRBV12-3/TRBV12-4
cdr3_aa: CASSFSTRGDYEQYF
cdr3_nt: TGTGCCAGCAGCTTTTCAACAAGGGGAGATTACGAGCAGTACTTC